The 30 T cell receptor beta chains listed next were all sequenced from one sample in a study of blood T cell repertoires in COVID-19 (TCRdb year 2020). Library preparation employed the immunoSEQ multiplex PCR assay. TCRdb obtained this table from immuneACCESS and retained in-frame rearrangements with V and J assigned. These tables miss some clones; where compared with another copy, unresolved V genes account for less than half of the shortfall, and the remainder is unexplained. A total of around 6,200 clones appear in this sample, 91% of them only once. Jointly, the top ten make up around 50% of the sample. The sequenced sample consisted of peripheral blood. These receptors were obtained from a human donor in a cohort sampled during active COVID-19.

This chain uses TRBV4-3 with TRBJ2-1; a possible D gene is TRBD1 (5 bases). CDR1 is LGHNA and CDR2 is YSLEER in the germline V gene. V lost 0 bases and J lost 0, with 9 bases in between. The CDR3 has 16 residues. CDR3 protein: CASSQDPQGSYNEQFF. The CDR3 nucleotides read TGCGCCAGCAGCCAAGACCCCCAGGGCTCCTACAATGAGCAGTTCTTC.

The V gene is TRBV5-1, the J gene TRBJ2-7, with 10 bases lining up with TRBD1. With V trimmed by 3 bases and J by 2 bases, 2 bases remained unmatched. This CDR3 contains 14 residues. CDR1 is SGHRS, CDR2 YFSETQ, per germline. CDR3 in DNA: TGCGCCAGCAGCTACGGGACAGGGGCCTACGAGCAGTACTTC. Translation: CASSYGTGAYEQYF.

This rearrangement joins TRBV27 to TRBJ1-1, with no clear D. In germline, CDR1 is MNHEY, CDR2 SMNVEV (reference sequence). Deletions cut 3 bases from V and 1 base from J, with 9 bases between. The CDR3 consists of 14 residues. In nucleotides, the CDR3 is TGTGCCAGCAGTTTCCTGGAGACGAACACTGAAGCTTTCTTT. Its protein is CASSFLETNTEAFF.

The chain links TRBV19 to TRBJ1-3; D is uncertain. Germline loops: CDR1 LNHDA, CDR2 SQIVND (reference sequence). V was pared by 5 bases and J by 4 bases, with 6 bases between. This CDR3 has 12 amino acids. This CDR3 reads CASSSRGNTIYF. The CDR3 DNA follows: TGTGCCAGTAGTTCGAGAGGAAACACCATATATTTT.

The rearrangement joins TRBV7-3 to TRBJ2-2, with D tentatively TRBD2 (6 bases). Germline CDR1 is SGHTA and CDR2 is FQGTGA. With 3 bases removed from V and 0 bases from J, the gap between germline ends came to 11 bases. The CDR3 loop spans 16 amino acids. CDR3 DNA: TGTGCCAGCAGCTTGGCGGGACCTTCGAACACCGGGGAGCTGTTTTTT. This gives the protein CASSLAGPSNTGELFF.

The chain links TRBV6-2 or TRBV6-3 to TRBJ2-5; TRBD2 aligns across 7 bases. V dropped 2 bases and J dropped 2; count of bases not matched to a gene: 5. The CDR3 has 15 residues. From germline, CDR1 is MNHEY and CDR2 SVGEGT. The CDR3 sequence: CASSYPPGGQETQYF. The CDR3 region has the DNA TGTGCCAGCAGTTACCCGCCGGGGGGACAAGAGACCCAGTACTTC.

The gene calls are TRBV5-8 and TRBJ2-5, with 10 nucleotides matching TRBD1. The CDR3 runs 16 residues. V shed 4 bases, J shed 2 bases, and the junction held 8 bases outside the gene matches. The germline V gene encodes CDR1 SGHTS and CDR2 YDEGEE. The CDR3 DNA is TGTGCCAGCAGCCAGGGACAGGGGCGAACACAAGAGACCCAGTACTTC. Its protein product is CASSQGQGRTQETQYF.

The CDR3 loop is CASSPGLAGGSQGNEQYF. CDR3 DNA: TGTGCCAGCAGCCCCGGACTAGCGGGAGGATCGCAGGGTAACGAGCAGTACTTC. V is TRBV4-2 and J is TRBJ2-7, with TRBD2 identical over 14 bases. V lost 4 bases, J lost 5 bases, and 13 bases stayed unmatched. The CDR3 runs to 18 residues. Germline CDR1 is LGHNA and CDR2 is YNFKEQ.

The chain recombines TRBV7-2 with TRBJ2-1; 7 nucleotides align to TRBD1. With 1 base clipped from V and 6 bases from J, the junction kept 6 bases outside the gene matches. Germline assignment: CDR1 SGHTA and CDR2 FQGNSA. CDR3 length: 15 amino acids. The CDR3 bases are TGTGCCAGCAGCTTAGGACAGGGATTTTTCAATGAGCAGTTCTTC. Translating gives CASSLGQGFFNEQFF.

V gene TRBV11-2 combines with J gene TRBJ2-1; D remains unclear. Germline V CDR1 and CDR2: SGHAT, FQNNGV. This CDR3 region has 13 residues. V was cut by 1 base and J by 6 bases, with 7 bases left in between. The CDR3 loop reads CASSLAPSNEQFF. The CDR3, as DNA: TGTGCCAGCAGCTTAGCTCCCTCCAATGAGCAGTTCTTC.

The chain couples TRBV28 to TRBJ1-5, with D perhaps TRBD1 (5 bases). Per the germline V gene, CDR1 is MDHEN and CDR2 is SYDVKM. V was pared by 2 bases and J by 12 bases, with 20 bases between. There are 15 residues in the CDR3. CDR3 residues: CASSLPRTSGSVQHF. In DNA, the CDR3 is TGTGCCAGCAGTTTACCGAGGACATCGGGTTCAGTCCAGCATTTT.

This clone was counted once. A read error may produce the germline difference seen at one junction end. Here the CDR3 DNA reads TGTGCCAGCAGCCGCCAGACTAGCGGGACGAGCATAGATACGCAGTATTTT. Protein product: CASSRQTSGTSIDTQYF. V usage is TRBV3-1 (or the pseudogene TRBV3-2) and J usage is TRBJ2-3; TRBD2 matches at 11 bases. The CDR3 covers 17 residues. The germline gives CDR1 LGHDT, CDR2 YNNKEL (reference sequence).

V gene TRBV30 combines with J gene TRBJ2-7; TRBD1 might be the D (5 bases). The CDR3 runs to 11 residues. The germline V and J ends were trimmed by 8 bases and 3 bases, with 11 bases remaining between them. CDR1 is GTSNPN, CDR2 SVGIG, per germline (reference sequence). The CDR3 here is CALGRGYEQYF. In DNA form, the CDR3 reads TGTGCCCTGGGTAGGGGCTACGAGCAGTACTTC.

The table lists this clone with a count of one. The chain recombines TRBV20-1 with TRBJ1-5; tentatively, D is TRBD1 (5 bases). Trimming shortened V by 3 bases and J by 8 bases, and 20 bases separated the two germline ends. From germline, CDR1 is DFQATT and CDR2 SNEGSKA (reference sequence). This CDR3 is built from 15 residues. The CDR3 DNA is TGCAGTGCTAGTTTGGCGGGGGGATGGTGGGAGCCCCAGCATTTT. Amino acid sequence: CSASLAGGWWEPQHF.

This clone was counted only a few times. The genes are TRBV4-3 and TRBJ1-3; D remains ambiguous. Trimming cost V 0 bases and J 3 bases, with 12 bases left between them. Looked up from germline, CDR1 is LGHNA and CDR2 is YSLEER. This CDR3 has 16 residues. The CDR3 DNA reads TGCGCCAGCAGCCAAGATTTAGGCAGAGGTGGAAACACCATATATTTT. This encodes CASSQDLGRGGNTIYF.

The count of this clone is one. The V and J genes are TRBV3-1 (or the pseudogene TRBV3-2) and TRBJ2-7, with D possibly TRBD2 on 5 matching bases. The CDR3 is made up of 14 amino acids. Germline V gene sequence: CDR1 LGHDT, CDR2 YNNKEL (reference sequence). Trimming shortened V by 6 bases and J by 2 bases, and 14 bases separated the two germline ends. The CDR3 is CASSFRLLTYEQYF. For the CDR3, the DNA is TGTGCCAGCAGTTTTCGACTACTTACCTACGAGCAGTACTTC.

This clone occurred once. The chain links TRBV14 to TRBJ2-5, with a tentative D call TRBD2 (5 bases). Trimming pared 5 bases from V and 4 bases from J, leaving 17 bases between. Per the germline V gene, CDR1 is SGHDN and CDR2 is FVKESK. The CDR3 contains 15 residues. As DNA, the CDR3 is TGTGCCAGCAGCATTATAGGTAGCGTTCGAGAGACCCAGTACTTC. Amino acid sequence: CASSIIGSVRETQYF.

The rearrangement links TRBV30 to TRBJ1-1; 8 bases line up with TRBD1. Per the germline V gene, CDR1 is GTSNPN and CDR2 is SVGIG (reference sequence). This CDR3 contains 16 residues. With 1 base clipped from V and 3 bases from J, the junction kept 10 bases outside the gene matches. The CDR3 loop reads CAWSATRTGLDTEAFF. For the CDR3, the DNA is TGTGCCTGGAGTGCCACGCGGACAGGGTTAGACACTGAAGCTTTCTTT.

This clone was counted a single time. V usage is TRBV15 and J usage is TRBJ2-7; TRBD2 matches 7 bases. The CDR3 has 17 amino acids. V gave up 5 bases and J gave up 0 bases; unmatched junction bases: 13. Germline CDR1 is LNHNV and CDR2 is YYDKDF (reference sequence). CDR3 residues: CATSGLTGRGTSYEQYF. Written as DNA, the CDR3 is TGTGCCACCAGCGGACTGACTGGGCGGGGGACCTCCTACGAGCAGTACTTC. Combining the CDR3 with reference TRBV15 and TRBJ2-7 gives the whole variable domain DAMVIQNPRYQVTQFGKPVTLSCSQTLNHNVMYWYQQKSSQAPKLLFHYYDKDFNNEADTPDNFQSRRPNTSFCFLDIRSPGLGDTAMYLCATSGLTGRGTSYEQYFGPGTRLTVT.

The chain is built from TRBV6-5 and TRBJ1-1; 7 bases are a match to TRBD1. There are 15 residues in the CDR3. Losses at the gene ends were 8 bases for V and 0 bases for J; bases not matched to a gene: 9. Germline lookup yields CDR1 MNHEY and CDR2 SVGAGI. CDR3 loop: CASGNRGRMNTEAFF. CDR3 DNA: TGTGCCAGCGGGAACAGGGGAAGGATGAACACTGAAGCTTTCTTT.

The rearrangement joins TRBV27 to TRBJ1-4, with a tentative D call TRBD1 (6 bases). The ends were cut back, 7 bases at V and 6 bases at J, with 18 bases in the middle. CDR3 length equals 15 residues. CDR1 MNHEY and CDR2 SMNVEV come from the germline V gene (reference sequence). This CDR3 reads CASTQGRGKDEKLFF. The DNA for the CDR3 is TGTGCCAGCACCCAGGGGAGGGGGAAGGATGAAAAACTGTTTTTT. Full variable domain (remainder filled in from reference TRBV27 and TRBJ1-4): EAQVTQNPRYLITVTGKKLTVTCSQNMNHEYMSWYRQDPGLGLRQIYYSMNVEVTDKGDVPEGYKVSRKEKRNFPLILESPSPNQTSLYFCASTQGRGKDEKLFFGSGTQLSVL.

This chain joins TRBV9 and TRBJ2-1; TRBD1 matches 8 bases. V lost 0 bases, J lost 1 base, and 0 bases stayed unmatched. The germline V gene encodes CDR1 SGDLS and CDR2 YYNGEE. The CDR3 runs 15 residues. CDR3 residues: CASSVGTGSYNEQFF. DNA of the CDR3: TGTGCCAGCAGCGTAGGGACAGGGTCCTACAATGAGCAGTTCTTC.

The chain is built from TRBV7-3 and TRBJ2-5; D is unclear. The V and J ends lost 3 bases and 1 base respectively, with 18 bases between them. The CDR3 contains 17 residues. CDR1 and CDR2 from the germline V gene are SGHTA and FQGTGA. The CDR3 nucleotides are TGTGCCAGCAGCTTTGGGCGTACTGGTTTATCCCAAGAGACCCAGTACTTC. It specifies CASSFGRTGLSQETQYF.

The chain couples TRBV7-3 to TRBJ2-1; 12 bases line up with TRBD2. There are 19 residues in the CDR3. Germline-derived CDR1 and CDR2 are SGHTA and FQGTGA. The V and J ends lost 3 bases and 4 bases, in that order; junction bases with no gene match: 13. CDR3 DNA sequence: TGTGCCAGCAGCTTGCCGGGACTAGCGGGCGGGGCGTCTTACAATGAGCAGTTCTTC. Residues: CASSLPGLAGGASYNEQFF.

This chain links TRBV24-1 with TRBJ2-1; 8 nucleotides line up with TRBD1. CDR1 is KGHDR, CDR2 SFDVKD, per germline. There are 19 residues in the CDR3. The trim removed 3 bases at V and 0 bases at J, leaving 12 bases unmatched. CDR3 coding DNA: TGTGCCACCAGTGATAGATGGACAGGGTTCTCGGTCTCCTACAATGAGCAGTTCTTC. This encodes CATSDRWTGFSVSYNEQFF.

The gene calls are TRBV29-1 and TRBJ2-7; D may be TRBD1 (6 bases). This CDR3 has 11 amino acids. Trimming pared 4 bases from V and 4 bases from J, leaving 8 bases between. Germline V gene data show CDR1 as SQVTM and CDR2 as ANQGSEA. The CDR3 DNA reads as TGCAGCGTTGGTGGACAGTACGAGCAGTACTTC. It codes for CSVGGQYEQYF.

This chain links TRBV27 with TRBJ2-1; TRBD1 agrees at 11 bases. With 6 bases clipped from V and 4 bases from J, the junction kept 8 bases outside the gene matches. From germline, CDR1 is MNHEY and CDR2 SMNVEV (reference sequence). The CDR3 totals 16 residues. The CDR3 region is CASSPGGQGVYNEQFF. The CDR3 bases are TGTGCCAGCAGCCCAGGGGGACAGGGGGTTTACAATGAGCAGTTCTTC.

CDR3 protein: CASSPGTSRTSYSYEQYF. In DNA form, the CDR3 reads TGTGCCAGCAGCCCTGGGACTAGCAGAACTTCTTACTCCTACGAGCAGTACTTC. The chain joins TRBV9 to TRBJ2-7, with TRBD2 matching 9 bases. J was trimmed by 0 bases and V by 4 bases; bases with no gene match: 14. Germline V gene data show CDR1 as SGDLS and CDR2 as YYNGEE. The CDR3 consists of 18 residues. Supplemented by reference TRBV9 and TRBJ2-7, the full variable domain reads DSGVTQTPKHLITATGQRVTLRCSPRSGDLSVYWYQQSLDQGLQFLIQYYNGEERAKGNILERFSAQQFPDLHSELNLSSLELGDSALYFCASSPGTSRTSYSYEQYFGPGTRLTVT.

This clone appeared a few times. The rearrangement uses TRBV7-3 and TRBJ2-5, with D maybe TRBD1 (6 bases). Per the germline V gene, CDR1 is SGHTA and CDR2 is FQGTGA. V was cut by 0 bases and J by 5 bases, with 13 bases left in between. The length of the CDR3 is 15 residues. CDR3 sequence: CASSLTGHGEETQYF. The CDR3 DNA reads as TGTGCCAGCAGCTTAACGGGACACGGCGAGGAGACCCAGTACTTC.

This clone was found a few times. The chain links TRBV21-1 to TRBJ1-5; the table's TRBD1 call for D was not verified on the DNA. TRBV21-1 is tagged as a pseudogene. CDR3 size: 14 residues. CDR3 DNA: TGTGCCAGTTACCCGGACAGGGACTGTCAGCCCCAGCATTTT. Translating gives CASYPDRDCQPQHF.